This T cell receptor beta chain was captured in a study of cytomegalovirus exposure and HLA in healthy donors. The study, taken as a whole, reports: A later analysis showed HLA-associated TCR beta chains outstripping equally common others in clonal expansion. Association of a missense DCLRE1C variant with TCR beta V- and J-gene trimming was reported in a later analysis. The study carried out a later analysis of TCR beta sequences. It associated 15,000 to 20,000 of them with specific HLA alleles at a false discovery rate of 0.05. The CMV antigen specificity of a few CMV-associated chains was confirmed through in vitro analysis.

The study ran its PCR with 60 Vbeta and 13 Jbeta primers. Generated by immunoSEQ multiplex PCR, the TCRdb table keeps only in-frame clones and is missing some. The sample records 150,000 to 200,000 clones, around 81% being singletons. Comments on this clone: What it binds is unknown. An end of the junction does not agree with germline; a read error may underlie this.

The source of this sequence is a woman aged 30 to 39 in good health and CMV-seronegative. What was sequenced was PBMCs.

The CDR3 region has the DNA TGTTCCAGCAGCTTCAAAGACAGCACGAATTCACCCCTCCACTTT. As protein: CSSSFKDSTNSPLHF. The J gene is TRBJ1-6, the V gene TRBV7-9, with D possibly being TRBD1 (5 bases). Per germline, CDR1 SEHNR and CDR2 FQNEAQ (reference sequence). This CDR3 is 15 amino acids long. Combining the CDR3 with reference TRBV7-9 and TRBJ1-6 gives the whole variable domain DTGVSQNPRHKITKRGQNVTFRCDPISEHNRLYWYRQTLGQGPEFLTYFQNEAQLEKSRLLSDRFSAERPKGSFSTLEIQRTEQGDSAMYLCSSSFKDSTNSPLHFGNGTRLTVT.